This TCR beta chain was documented in a study of PD-L1 blockade in urothelial cancer. Whole-study context: The number of prior chemotherapy regimens per patient was 0 to 3. Median T cell yield per blood sample was over 130,000 cells.

This CDR3 region has 13 residues. Germline V CDR1 and CDR2: SGHRS, YFSETQ. V was cut by 1 base and J by 6 bases, with 8 bases left in between. Assay: immunoSEQ multiplex PCR; the TCRdb copy retains only in-frame clones and omits some. The sample holds 48,000 or so clones; 70% to 90% are singletons and the top ten take over 8.5%. Regarding time point: peripheral blood 6 weeks after treatment start. This specimen consisted of PBMCs, obtained around atezolizumab (anti-PD-L1) treatment. This TCR came from a man between 65 and 80 years old with urothelial cancer. The rearrangement joins TRBV5-1 to TRBJ2-1; D gene unclear. CDR3 loop: CASSLSFGNEQFF. The CDR3 DNA sequence: TGCGCCAGCAGCTTGTCGTTCGGCAATGAGCAGTTCTTC.